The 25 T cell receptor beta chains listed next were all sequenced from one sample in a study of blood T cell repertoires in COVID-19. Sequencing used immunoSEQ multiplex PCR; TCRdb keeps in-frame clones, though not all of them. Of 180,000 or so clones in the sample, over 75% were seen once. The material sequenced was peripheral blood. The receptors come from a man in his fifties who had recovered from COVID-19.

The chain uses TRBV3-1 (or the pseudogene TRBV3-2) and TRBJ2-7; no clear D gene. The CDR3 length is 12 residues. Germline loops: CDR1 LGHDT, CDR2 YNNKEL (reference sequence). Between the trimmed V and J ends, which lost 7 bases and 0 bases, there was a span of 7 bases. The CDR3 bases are TGTGCCAGCATGGCTAGCTCCTACGAGCAGTACTTC. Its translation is CASMASSYEQYF.

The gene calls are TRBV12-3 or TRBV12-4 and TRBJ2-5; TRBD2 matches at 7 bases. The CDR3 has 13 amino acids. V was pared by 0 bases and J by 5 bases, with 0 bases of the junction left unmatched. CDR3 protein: CASSLAGGETQYF. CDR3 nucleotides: TGTGCCAGCAGTTTAGCGGGGGGGGAGACCCAGTACTTC.

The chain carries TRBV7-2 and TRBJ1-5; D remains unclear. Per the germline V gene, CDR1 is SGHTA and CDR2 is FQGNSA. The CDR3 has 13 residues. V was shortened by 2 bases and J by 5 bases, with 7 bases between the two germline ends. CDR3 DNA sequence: TGTGCCAGCAGCTTATTTGGAGATCAGCCCCAGCATTTT. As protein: CASSLFGDQPQHF.

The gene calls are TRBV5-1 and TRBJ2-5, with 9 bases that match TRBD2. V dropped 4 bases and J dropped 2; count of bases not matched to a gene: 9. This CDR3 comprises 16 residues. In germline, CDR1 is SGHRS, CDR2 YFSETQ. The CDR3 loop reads CASSPGAGGVQETQYF. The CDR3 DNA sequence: TGCGCCAGCAGCCCCGGAGCGGGAGGTGTTCAAGAGACCCAGTACTTC. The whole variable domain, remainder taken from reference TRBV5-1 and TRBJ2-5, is KAGVTQTPRYLIKTRGQQVTLSCSPISGHRSVSWYQQTPGQGLQFLFEYFSETQRNKGNFPGRFSGRQFSNSRSEMNVSTLELGDSALYLCASSPGAGGVQETQYFGPGTRLLVL.

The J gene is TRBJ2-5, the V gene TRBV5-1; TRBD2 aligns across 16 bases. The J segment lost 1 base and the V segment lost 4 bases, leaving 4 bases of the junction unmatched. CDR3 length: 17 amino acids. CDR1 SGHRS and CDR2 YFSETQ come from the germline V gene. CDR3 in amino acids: CASSPGTSGRVQETQYF. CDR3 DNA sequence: TGCGCCAGCAGCCCTGGGACTAGCGGGAGGGTCCAAGAGACCCAGTACTTC.

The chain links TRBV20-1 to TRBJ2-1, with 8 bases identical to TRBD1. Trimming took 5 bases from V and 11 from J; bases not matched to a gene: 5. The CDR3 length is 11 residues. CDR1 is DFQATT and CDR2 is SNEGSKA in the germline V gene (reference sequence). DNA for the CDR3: TGCAGTGCTTACCAGGGGGCGCAGCAGTTCTTC. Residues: CSAYQGAQQFF.

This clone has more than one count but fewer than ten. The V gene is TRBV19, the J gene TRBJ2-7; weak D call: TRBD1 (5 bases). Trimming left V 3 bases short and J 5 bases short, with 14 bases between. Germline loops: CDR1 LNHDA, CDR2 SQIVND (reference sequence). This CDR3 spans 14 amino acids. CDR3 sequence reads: CASSMPGLFNEQYF. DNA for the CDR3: TGTGCCAGTAGTATGCCAGGGTTGTTCAACGAGCAGTACTTC.

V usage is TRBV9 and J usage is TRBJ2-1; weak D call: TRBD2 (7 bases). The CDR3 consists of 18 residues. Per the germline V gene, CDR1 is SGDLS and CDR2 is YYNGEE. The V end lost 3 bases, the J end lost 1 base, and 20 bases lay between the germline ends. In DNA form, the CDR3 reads TGTGCCAGCAGCGCCCGAGGGGGGGAAGTACGGTCCTACAATGAGCAGTTCTTC. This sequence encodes CASSARGGEVRSYNEQFF.

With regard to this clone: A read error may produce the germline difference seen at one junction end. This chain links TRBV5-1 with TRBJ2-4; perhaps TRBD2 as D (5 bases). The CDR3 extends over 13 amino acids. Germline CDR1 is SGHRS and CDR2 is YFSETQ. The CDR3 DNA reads TGCGCCAACAGCTTGTCGGGAAGTAACATTCAGTACTTC. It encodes CANSLSGSNIQYF.

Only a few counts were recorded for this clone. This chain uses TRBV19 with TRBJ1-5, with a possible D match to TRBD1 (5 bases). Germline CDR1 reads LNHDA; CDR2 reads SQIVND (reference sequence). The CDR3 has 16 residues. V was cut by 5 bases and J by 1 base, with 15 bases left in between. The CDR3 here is CASSALQVGSNQPQHF. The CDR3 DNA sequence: TGTGCCAGTAGTGCCTTACAGGTTGGGAGCAATCAGCCCCAGCATTTT.

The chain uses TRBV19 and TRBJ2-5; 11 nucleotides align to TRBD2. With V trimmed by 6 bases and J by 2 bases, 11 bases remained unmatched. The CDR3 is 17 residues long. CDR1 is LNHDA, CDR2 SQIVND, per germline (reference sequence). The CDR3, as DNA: TGTGCCAGTAGCATCATAGCGGGAGGGCCCGGGCAAGAGACCCAGTACTTC. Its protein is CASSIIAGGPGQETQYF.

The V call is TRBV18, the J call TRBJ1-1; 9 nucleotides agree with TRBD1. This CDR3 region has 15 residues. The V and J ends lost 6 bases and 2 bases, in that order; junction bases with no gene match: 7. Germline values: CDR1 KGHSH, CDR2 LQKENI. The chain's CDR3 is CASSQEDRGNTEAFF. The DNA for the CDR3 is TGTGCCAGCTCCCAAGAGGACAGGGGAAACACTGAAGCTTTCTTT.

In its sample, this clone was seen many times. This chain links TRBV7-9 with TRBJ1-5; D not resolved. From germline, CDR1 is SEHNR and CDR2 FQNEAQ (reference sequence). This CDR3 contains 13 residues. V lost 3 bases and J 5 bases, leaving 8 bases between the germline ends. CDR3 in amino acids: CASSFVGDQPQHF. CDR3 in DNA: TGTGCCAGCAGCTTTGTGGGAGATCAGCCCCAGCATTTT.

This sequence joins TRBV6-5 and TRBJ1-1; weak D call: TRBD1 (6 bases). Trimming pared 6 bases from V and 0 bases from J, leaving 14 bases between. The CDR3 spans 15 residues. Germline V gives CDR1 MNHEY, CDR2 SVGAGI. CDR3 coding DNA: TGTGCCAGCAGACAGGGTCCTCCGATGAACACTGAAGCTTTCTTT. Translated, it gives CASRQGPPMNTEAFF.

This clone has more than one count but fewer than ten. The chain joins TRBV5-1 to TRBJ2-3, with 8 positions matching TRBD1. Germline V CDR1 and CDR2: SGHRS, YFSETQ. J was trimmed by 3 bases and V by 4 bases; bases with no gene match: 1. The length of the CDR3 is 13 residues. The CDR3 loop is CASSRQGTDTQYF. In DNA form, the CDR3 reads TGCGCCAGCAGCAGACAGGGGACAGATACGCAGTATTTT.

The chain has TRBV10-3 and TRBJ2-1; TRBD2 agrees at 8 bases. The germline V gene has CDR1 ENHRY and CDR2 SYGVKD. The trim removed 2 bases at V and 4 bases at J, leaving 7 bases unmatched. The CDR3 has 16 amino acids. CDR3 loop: CAISEMPGLGYNEQFF. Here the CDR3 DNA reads TGTGCCATCAGTGAGATGCCGGGACTAGGATACAATGAGCAGTTCTTC.

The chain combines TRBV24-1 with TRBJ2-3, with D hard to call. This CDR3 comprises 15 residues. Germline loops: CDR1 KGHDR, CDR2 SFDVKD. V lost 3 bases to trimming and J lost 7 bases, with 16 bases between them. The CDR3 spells CATSDPITGENTQYF. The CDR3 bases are TGTGCCACCAGTGATCCCATCACCGGAGAGAATACGCAGTATTTT.

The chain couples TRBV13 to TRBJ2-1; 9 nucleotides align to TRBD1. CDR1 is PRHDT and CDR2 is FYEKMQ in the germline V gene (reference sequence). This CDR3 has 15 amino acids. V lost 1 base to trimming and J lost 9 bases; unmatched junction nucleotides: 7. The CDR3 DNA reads TGTGCCAGCAGCTTAGCGGACAGGGGTCCGACTGAGCAGTTCTTC. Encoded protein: CASSLADRGPTEQFF.

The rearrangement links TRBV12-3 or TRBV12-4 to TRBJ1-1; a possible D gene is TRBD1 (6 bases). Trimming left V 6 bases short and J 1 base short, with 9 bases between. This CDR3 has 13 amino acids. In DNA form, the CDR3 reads TGTGCCAGCAGCGACAGGAGGAACACTGAAGCTTTCTTT. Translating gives CASSDRRNTEAFF.

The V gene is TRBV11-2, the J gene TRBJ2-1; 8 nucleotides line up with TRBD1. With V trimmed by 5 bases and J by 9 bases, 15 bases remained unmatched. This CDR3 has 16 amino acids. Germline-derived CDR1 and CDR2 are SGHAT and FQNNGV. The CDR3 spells CASSPEDRVRESEQFF. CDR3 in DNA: TGTGCCAGCAGCCCGGAGGACAGGGTTAGGGAAAGTGAGCAGTTCTTC.

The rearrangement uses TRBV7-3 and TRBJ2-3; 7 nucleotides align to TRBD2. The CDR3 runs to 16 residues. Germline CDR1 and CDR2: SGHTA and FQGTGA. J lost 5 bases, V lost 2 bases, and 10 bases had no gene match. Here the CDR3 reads CASSLHASGVGDTQYF. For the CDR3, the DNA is TGTGCCAGCAGCTTACATGCTAGCGGAGTGGGAGATACGCAGTATTTT.

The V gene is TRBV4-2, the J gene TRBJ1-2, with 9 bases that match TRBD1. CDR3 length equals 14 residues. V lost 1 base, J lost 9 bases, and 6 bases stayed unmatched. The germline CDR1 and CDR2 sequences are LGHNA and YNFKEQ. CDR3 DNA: TGTGCCAGCAGCCAAGGGGGACAGGGTGGTCGCTACACCTTC. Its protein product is CASSQGGQGGRYTF.

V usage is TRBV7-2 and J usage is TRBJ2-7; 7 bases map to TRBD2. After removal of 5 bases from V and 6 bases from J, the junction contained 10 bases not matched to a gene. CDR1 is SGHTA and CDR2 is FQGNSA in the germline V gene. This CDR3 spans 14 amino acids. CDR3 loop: CASSPTAGTVEQYF. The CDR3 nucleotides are TGTGCCAGCAGCCCGACAGCGGGAACGGTCGAGCAGTACTTC.

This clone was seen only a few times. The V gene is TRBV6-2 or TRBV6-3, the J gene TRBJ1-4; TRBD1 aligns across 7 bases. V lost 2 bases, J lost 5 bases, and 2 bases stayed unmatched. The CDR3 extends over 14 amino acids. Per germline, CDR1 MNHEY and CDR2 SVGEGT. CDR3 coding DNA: TGTGCCAGCAGTTACAGCAGGGGGAATGAAAAACTGTTTTTT. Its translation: CASSYSRGNEKLFF.

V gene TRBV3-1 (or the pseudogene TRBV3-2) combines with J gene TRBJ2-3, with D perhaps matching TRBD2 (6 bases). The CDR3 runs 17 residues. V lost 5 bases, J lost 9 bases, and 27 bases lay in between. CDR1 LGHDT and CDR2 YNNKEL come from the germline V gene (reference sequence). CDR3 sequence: CASSSQLARRGARTQYF. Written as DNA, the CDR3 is TGTGCCAGCAGCTCTCAATTGGCCCGGCGGGGAGCGCGGACGCAGTATTTT.